A single sample gave rise to the 14 T cell receptor beta chains below, sequenced in a study of shared clonotypes between healthy human individuals. Method: immunoSEQ multiplex PCR; TCRdb's copy keeps in-frame clones and lacks some. The sample contains over 950,000 clones, approximately 77% of which appear only once. Sequencing used memory CD4+ T cells from PBMCs. Subset noted: CD45RA-negative fraction. Source of these receptors: a young man in good health. Some clones in this sample may be carry-over from other donors' samples.

J is TRBJ1-1 and V is TRBV2; TRBD1 is a possible D gene (6 bases). The CDR3 contains 15 residues. V was pared by 6 bases and J by 1 base, with 15 bases between. Germline CDR1 SNHLY, CDR2 FYNNEI. The CDR3 spells CASREPGHENTEAFF. The CDR3 region has the DNA TGTGCCAGCAGGGAACCGGGACACGAGAACACTGAAGCTTTCTTT. Complete variable domain (other parts from reference TRBV2 and TRBJ1-1): EPEVTQTPSHQVTQMGQEVILRCVPISNHLYFYWYRQILGQKVEFLVSFYNNEISEKSEIFDDQFSVERPDGSNFTLKIRSTKLEDSAMYFCASREPGHENTEAFFGQGTRLTVV.

A single count supports this clone. The rearrangement joins TRBV19 to TRBJ2-3; the D call may be TRBD1 or TRBD2 (5 bases each). V lost 10 bases and J lost 4, with 15 bases in between. The CDR3 runs 13 residues. CDR1 and CDR2 (germline): LNHDA, SQIVND (reference sequence). This CDR3 reads CATGTPGADTQYF. In DNA form, the CDR3 reads TGTGCCACTGGGACCCCCGGGGCAGATACGCAGTATTTT.

This clone was found a few times. The J gene is TRBJ1-1, the V gene TRBV28, with a weak D call TRBD1 (5 bases). The CDR3 contains 15 residues. The V and J ends lost 8 bases and 3 bases respectively, with 19 bases between them. Germline-derived CDR1 and CDR2 are MDHEN and SYDVKM. The CDR3 bases are TGTGCCAGCCGCCTACGTCCGGGGGACCACACTGAAGCTTTCTTT. Translation: CASRLRPGDHTEAFF.

This clone was recorded many times. The same CDR3 can be traced to other DNA sequences in this sample. This chain links TRBV14 with TRBJ2-7; perhaps TRBD2 as D (5 bases). The CDR3 spans 17 residues. Trimming cost V 0 bases and J 0 bases, with 15 bases left between them. CDR1 is SGHDN, CDR2 FVKESK, per germline. The CDR3 bases are TGTGCCAGCAGCCAAGATCTAAGCCCGGGATACTCCTACGAGCAGTACTTC. Translating it yields CASSQDLSPGYSYEQYF.

This clone was detected ten times or more. V gene TRBV19 combines with J gene TRBJ2-7; no firm D call. CDR3 length equals 13 residues. Between the trimmed V and J ends, which lost 5 bases and 5 bases, there was a span of 13 bases. The germline V gene encodes CDR1 LNHDA and CDR2 SQIVND (reference sequence). The CDR3 DNA reads TGTGCCAGTAGTCGGACGACCCCCGACGAGCAGTACTTC. Encoded protein: CASSRTTPDEQYF. Filled out from reference TRBV19 and TRBJ2-7, the complete variable domain reads DGGITQSPKYLFRKEGQNVTLSCEQNLNHDAMYWYRQDPGQGLRLIYYSQIVNDFQKGDIAEGYSVSREKKESFPLTVTSAQKNPTAFYLCASSRTTPDEQYFGPGTRLTVT.

This chain joins TRBV28 and TRBJ2-5; 15 bases agree with TRBD2. The J call may not be correct, given that the DNA end is closer to TRBJ2-7. The CDR3 runs 20 residues. In germline, CDR1 is MDHEN, CDR2 SYDVKM. The chain's CDR3 is CASSFGTRGLAGGPAYEQYF. CDR3 nucleotide sequence: TGTGCCAGCAGTTTTGGGACAAGAGGACTAGCGGGAGGGCCCGCCTACGAGCAGTACTTC.

The V and J genes are TRBV6-1 and TRBJ2-7; D possibly corresponds to TRBD2 (5 bases). CDR1 MNHNS and CDR2 SASEGT come from the germline V gene. The CDR3 totals 14 residues. Between the trimmed V and J ends, which lost 8 bases and 1 base, there was a span of 15 bases. CDR3 in DNA: TGTGCCAGCCTCCGGGGAACGATTTCCTACGAGCAGTACTTC. Its translation: CASLRGTISYEQYF.

V is TRBV6-5 and J is TRBJ1-5, with D possibly matching TRBD1 (5 bases). The CDR3 is made up of 11 amino acids. The germline V gene encodes CDR1 MNHEY and CDR2 SVGAGI. Trimming left V 6 bases short and J 12 bases short, with 12 bases between. This chain's CDR3 is CASSNGGNQHF. The DNA of the CDR3 is TGTGCCAGCAGCAACGGGGGAAACCAGCATTTT.

CDR3: CASGLGLLDGETQYF. DNA of the CDR3: TGTGCTAGTGGTTTGGGGTTACTAGACGGGGAGACCCAGTACTTC. The chain combines TRBV12-5 with TRBJ2-5, with a tentative D call TRBD2 (5 bases). CDR3 length equals 15 residues. Germline assignment: CDR1 LGHNT and CDR2 FRNRAP. Trimming cost V 1 base and J 5 bases, with 14 bases left between them.

The chain has TRBV7-2 and TRBJ1-2; D is uncertain. V was shortened by 5 bases and J by 5 bases, with 9 bases between the two germline ends. CDR1 and CDR2 from the germline V gene are SGHTA and FQGNSA. This CDR3 has 12 residues. In nucleotides, the CDR3 is TGTGCCAGCAGCCAAGCGGGGTATGGCTACACCTTC. It encodes CASSQAGYGYTF. Drawing the rest from reference TRBV7-2 and TRBJ1-2, the complete variable domain is GAGVSQSPSNKVTEKGKDVELRCDPISGHTALYWYRQSLGQGLEFLIYFQGNSAPDKSGLPSDRFSAERTGGSVSTLTIQRTQQEDSAVYLCASSQAGYGYTFGSGTRLTVV.

The chain links TRBV28 to TRBJ1-2; 9 bases fit TRBD1. J was trimmed by 4 bases and V by 2 bases; bases with no gene match: 2. The CDR3 covers 14 residues. CDR1 and CDR2 (germline): MDHEN, SYDVKM. CDR3 sequence: CASSLPTGGYGYTF. In DNA form, the CDR3 reads TGTGCCAGCAGTTTACCGACAGGGGGCTATGGCTACACCTTC.

This clone appeared once. V usage is TRBV19 and J usage is TRBJ1-5; D uncertain. Germline CDR1 is LNHDA and CDR2 is SQIVND (reference sequence). This CDR3 has 14 residues. Deletions cut 0 bases from V and 7 bases from J, with 10 bases between. CDR3 residues: CASSIDHLRQPQHF. CDR3 coding DNA: TGTGCCAGTAGTATAGATCATCTCCGACAGCCCCAGCATTTT.

This chain uses TRBV27 with TRBJ1-2; D is possibly TRBD1 (5 bases). Germline CDR1 is MNHEY and CDR2 is SMNVEV (reference sequence). Trimming shortened V by 2 bases and J by 6 bases, and 10 bases separated the two germline ends. This CDR3 contains 13 residues. CDR3 nucleotides: TGTGCCAGCAGTTTAAGGGGATTTCATGGCTACACCTTC. It yields the protein CASSLRGFHGYTF.

This rearrangement joins TRBV6-6 to TRBJ1-1, with a possible D match to TRBD1 (5 bases). Germline assignment: CDR1 MNHNY and CDR2 SVGAGI (reference sequence). The CDR3 has 13 amino acids. Deletions cut 3 bases from V and 4 bases from J, with 9 bases between. The CDR3 sequence: CASSYLGTTEAFF. CDR3 nucleotides: TGTGCCAGCAGTTATTTAGGGACCACTGAAGCTTTCTTT.